The present entry profiles one T cell receptor beta chain with its context. The CDR3 covers 19 residues. CDR1 and CDR2 from the germline V gene are SGHAT and FQNNGV. V shed 4 bases, J shed 2 bases, and the junction held 19 bases outside the gene matches. In the original workflow: Amplification of reference gene primers provided the estimated nucleated cell counts. The protocol was immunoSEQ multiplex PCR, while the TCRdb copy is restricted to in-frame clones and leaves out a portion. The DNA gave D and trimming, while V, J and clone size come from that table. The data contain more than 60,000 clones, 84% of them seen just once; the ten biggest clones take up 3.5%. This sample stems from a study of blood T cell repertoires in COVID-19. Across the study: The samples span acute and convalescent COVID-19 from the United States, Italy and Spain. PBMCs, B-cell-depleted T cells, or T cells provided the cDNA or gDNA that made up the material.

Specimen: peripheral blood. This chain links TRBV11-2 with TRBJ1-2, with TRBD1 matching over 7 bases. The sequence came from a man aged 45 to 65 with acute or convalescent COVID-19. CDR3 protein: CASSSPLSLLDRANYGYTF. CDR3 sequence (DNA): TGTGCCAGCAGCTCACCTCTATCCCTGCTCGACAGGGCCAACTATGGCTACACCTTC. The whole variable domain, filled in from reference TRBV11-2 and TRBJ1-2, reads EAGVAQSPRYKIIEKRQSVAFWCNPISGHATLYWYQQILGQGPKLLIQFQNNGVVDDSQLPKDRFSAERLKGVDSTLKIQPAKLEDSAVYLCASSSPLSLLDRANYGYTFGSGTRLTVV.